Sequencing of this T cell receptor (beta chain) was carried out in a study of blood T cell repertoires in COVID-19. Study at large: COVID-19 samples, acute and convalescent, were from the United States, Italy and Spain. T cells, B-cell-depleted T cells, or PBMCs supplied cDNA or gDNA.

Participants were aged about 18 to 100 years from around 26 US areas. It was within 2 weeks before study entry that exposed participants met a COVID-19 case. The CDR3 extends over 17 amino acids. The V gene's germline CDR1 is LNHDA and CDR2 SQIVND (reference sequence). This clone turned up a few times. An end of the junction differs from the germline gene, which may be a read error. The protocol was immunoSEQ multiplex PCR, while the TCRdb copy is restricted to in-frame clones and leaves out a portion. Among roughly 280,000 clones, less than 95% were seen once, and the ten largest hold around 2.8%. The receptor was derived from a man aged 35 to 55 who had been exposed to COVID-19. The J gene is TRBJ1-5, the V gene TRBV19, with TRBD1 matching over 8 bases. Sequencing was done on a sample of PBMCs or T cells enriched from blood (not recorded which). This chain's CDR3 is CASSLDGTGNSNQPQHF. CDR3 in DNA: TGTGCCAGTAGTCTAGATGGGACAGGCAATAGCAATCAGCCCCAGCATTTT.